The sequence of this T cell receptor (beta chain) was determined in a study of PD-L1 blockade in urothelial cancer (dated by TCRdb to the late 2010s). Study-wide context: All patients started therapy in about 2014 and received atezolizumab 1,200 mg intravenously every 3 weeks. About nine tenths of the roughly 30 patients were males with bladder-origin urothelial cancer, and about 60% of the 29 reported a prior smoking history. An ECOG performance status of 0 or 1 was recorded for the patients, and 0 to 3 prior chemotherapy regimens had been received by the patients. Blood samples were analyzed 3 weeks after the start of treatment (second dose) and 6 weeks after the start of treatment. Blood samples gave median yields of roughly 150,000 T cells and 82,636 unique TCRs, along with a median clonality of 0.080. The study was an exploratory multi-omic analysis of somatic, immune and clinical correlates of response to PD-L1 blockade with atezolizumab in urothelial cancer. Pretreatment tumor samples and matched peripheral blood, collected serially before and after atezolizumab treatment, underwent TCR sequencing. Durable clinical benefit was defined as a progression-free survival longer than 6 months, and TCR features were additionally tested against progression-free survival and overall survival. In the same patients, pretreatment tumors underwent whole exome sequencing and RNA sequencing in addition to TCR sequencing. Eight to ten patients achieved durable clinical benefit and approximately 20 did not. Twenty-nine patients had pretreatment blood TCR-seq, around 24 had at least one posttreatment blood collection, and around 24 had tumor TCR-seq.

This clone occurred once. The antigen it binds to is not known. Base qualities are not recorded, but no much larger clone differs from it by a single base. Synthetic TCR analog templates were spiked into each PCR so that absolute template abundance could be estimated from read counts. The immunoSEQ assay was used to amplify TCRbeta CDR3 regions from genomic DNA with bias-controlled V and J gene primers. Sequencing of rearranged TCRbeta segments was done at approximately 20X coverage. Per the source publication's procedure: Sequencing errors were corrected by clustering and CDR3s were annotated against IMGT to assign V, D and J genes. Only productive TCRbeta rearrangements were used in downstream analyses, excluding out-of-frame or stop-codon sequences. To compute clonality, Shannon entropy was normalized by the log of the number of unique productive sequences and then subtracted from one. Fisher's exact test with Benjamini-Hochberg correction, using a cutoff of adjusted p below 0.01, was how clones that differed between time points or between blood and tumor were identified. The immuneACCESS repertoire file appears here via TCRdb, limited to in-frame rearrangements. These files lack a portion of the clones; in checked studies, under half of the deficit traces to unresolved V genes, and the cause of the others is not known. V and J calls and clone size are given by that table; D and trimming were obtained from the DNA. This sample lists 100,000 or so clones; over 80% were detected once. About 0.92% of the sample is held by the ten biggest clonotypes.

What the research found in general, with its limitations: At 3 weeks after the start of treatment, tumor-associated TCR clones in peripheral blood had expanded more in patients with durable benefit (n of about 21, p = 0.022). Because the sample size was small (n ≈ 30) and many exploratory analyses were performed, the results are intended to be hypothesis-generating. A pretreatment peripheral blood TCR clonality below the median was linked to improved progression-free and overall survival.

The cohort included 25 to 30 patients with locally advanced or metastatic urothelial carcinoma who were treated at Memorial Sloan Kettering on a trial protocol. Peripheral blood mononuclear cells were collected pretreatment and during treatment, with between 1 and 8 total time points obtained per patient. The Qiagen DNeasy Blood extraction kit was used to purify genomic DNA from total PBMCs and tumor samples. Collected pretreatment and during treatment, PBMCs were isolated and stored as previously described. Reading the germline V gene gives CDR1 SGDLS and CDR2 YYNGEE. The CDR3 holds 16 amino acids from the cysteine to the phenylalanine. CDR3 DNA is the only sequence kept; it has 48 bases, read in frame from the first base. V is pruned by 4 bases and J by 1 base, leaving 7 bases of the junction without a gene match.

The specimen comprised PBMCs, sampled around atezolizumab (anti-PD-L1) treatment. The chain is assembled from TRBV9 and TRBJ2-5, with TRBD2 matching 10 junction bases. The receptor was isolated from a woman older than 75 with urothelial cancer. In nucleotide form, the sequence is TGTGCCAGCAGCAAAGAGGGACTAGCGCGCCAAGAGACCCAGTACTTC. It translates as CASSKEGLARQETQYF.